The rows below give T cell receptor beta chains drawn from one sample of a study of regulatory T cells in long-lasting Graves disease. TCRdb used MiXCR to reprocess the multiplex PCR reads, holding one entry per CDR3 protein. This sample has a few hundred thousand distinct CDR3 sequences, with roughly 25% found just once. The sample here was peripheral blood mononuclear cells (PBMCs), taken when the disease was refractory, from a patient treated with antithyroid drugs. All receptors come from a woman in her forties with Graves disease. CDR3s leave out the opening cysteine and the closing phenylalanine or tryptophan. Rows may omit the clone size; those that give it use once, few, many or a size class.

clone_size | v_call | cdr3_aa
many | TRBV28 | ASSLSGRPEAF
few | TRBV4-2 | ASSLGGKDNSPLH
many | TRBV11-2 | ASSSLKGRFSYEQY
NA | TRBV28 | ASSLAREWSDTQY
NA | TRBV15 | ATSRAAGNSNQPQH
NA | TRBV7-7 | ASSMTNTGELF
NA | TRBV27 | ATQTGDQPQH
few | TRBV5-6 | ASRMGSGNTGELF
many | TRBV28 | ASSRWTGARQETQY
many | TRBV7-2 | ASRPGRNEQY
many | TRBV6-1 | ASSALGLYTGELF
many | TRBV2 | ASRSGLAGGLQETQY
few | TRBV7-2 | ASSATSGRTYEQY
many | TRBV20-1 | SARDRWASNTGELF
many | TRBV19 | ASSRGYSGVNTGELF
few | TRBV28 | ASSPPGSGGYGYT
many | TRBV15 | ATTPNTATYEKLF